These 4 T cell receptor beta chains originate from one sample sequenced in a study of blood T cells in healthy people across ages. Through a sample-barcoded 5' primer and a J-beta primer mix, a second PCR was run for roughly 6 to 11 cycles. Via MiXCR, TCRdb re-called the 5' RACE reads, giving one row per CDR3 protein. This sample has 980,000 or so distinct CDR3 sequences; approximately 49% occur once, and the top ten carry around 15%. The sequenced sample consisted of blood. The receptors come from a man between 25 and 39 years old in good health.

The chain recombines TRBV5-1 with TRBJ2-1; D may be TRBD1 (5 bases). Germline V gene lookup returns CDR1 SGHRS and CDR2 YFSETQ. V gave up 2 bases and J gave up 6 bases, with 15 bases separating them. This CDR3 region has 15 residues. The CDR3: CASSFRAPSPNEQFF. CDR3 coding DNA: TGCGCCAGCAGCTTCAGGGCCCCTTCTCCCAATGAGCAGTTCTTC. The full variable domain, its missing parts supplied by reference TRBV5-1 and TRBJ2-1, is KAGVTQTPRYLIKTRGQQVTLSCSPISGHRSVSWYQQTPGQGLQFLFEYFSETQRNKGNFPGRFSGRQFSNSRSEMNVSTLELGDSALYLCASSFRAPSPNEQFFGPGTRLTVL.

V is TRBV28 and J is TRBJ2-5; D is ambiguous. V lost 2 bases, J lost 1 base, and 8 bases lay in between. CDR3 length: 14 residues. CDR1 and CDR2 (germline): MDHEN, SYDVKM. The CDR3 protein is CASSLRPLQETQYF. Here the CDR3 DNA reads TGTGCCAGCAGTTTACGACCGCTCCAAGAGACCCAGTACTTC.

This chain links TRBV5-1 with TRBJ2-7; the D gene is possibly TRBD1 (6 bases). The CDR3 length is 13 residues. V dropped 4 bases and J dropped 6 bases, with 14 bases sitting between them. Germline lookup yields CDR1 SGHRS and CDR2 YFSETQ. CDR3 loop: CASSALDSREQYF. CDR3 in DNA: TGCGCCAGCAGCGCGTTGGACAGCCGCGAGCAGTACTTC.

The chain uses TRBV12-3 or TRBV12-4 and TRBJ2-2; TRBD1 aligns across 9 bases. The CDR3 spans 17 residues. J gave up 6 bases and V 1 base, and 9 bases lay outside the gene matches. CDR3 in amino acids: CASSLDRDRVYSGELFF. The DNA for the CDR3 is TGTGCCAGCAGTTTAGATCGGGACAGGGTGTATTCCGGGGAGCTGTTTTTT.